These T cell receptor beta chains were read from a single sample in a study of naive and memory T cell subsets. TCRdb passed the UMI-ligation and nested PCR reads through MiXCR, listing each CDR3 protein once. Of about 140,000 distinct CDR3 sequences in the sample, 15% to 25% were seen once. The sample comprised naive CD8+ T cells from blood. These receptors were taken from a human donor in good health. The CDR3 runs from the conserved cysteine through the conserved F or W. Fields, in order: D gene, V gene, clone size, J gene, CDR3 length, CDR3 DNA, CDR3 protein. D genes are given only for firm matches. Clone size is stated in some rows and not others, as once, few, many or a class when expanded.

TRBD2	TRBV5-1	many	TRBJ2-3	15	TGCGCCAGCAGTAAGACTAGCGGGGCCAGAGATACGCAGTATTTT	CASSKTSGARDTQYF
NA	TRBV4-1	NA	TRBJ2-7	14	TGCGCCAGCAGCGGAGGCCTGGGCGCTCACGAGCAGTACTTC	CASSGGLGAHEQYF
TRBD2	TRBV10-3	NA	TRBJ2-7	13	TGTGCCATCAGTCCGGGAGGGCCCTACGAGCAGTACTTC	CAISPGGPYEQYF
TRBD2	TRBV20-1	few	TRBJ2-7	16	TGCAGTGCTAGAGACAGAGGGACTAGGGGGAGCTACGAGCAGTACTTC	CSARDRGTRGSYEQYF
NA	TRBV29-1	few	TRBJ2-7	12	TGCAGCGTTGAAAATCCCGGTGACGAGCAGTACTTC	CSVENPGDEQYF
NA	TRBV28	NA	TRBJ2-7	14	TGTGCCAGCCGGGCGGTTGAGGGATCCTACGAGCAGTACTTC	CASRAVEGSYEQYF
NA	TRBV27	few	TRBJ1-1	14	TGTGCCAGCAGTTTATATCAGGGTAACACTGAAGCTTTCTTT	CASSLYQGNTEAFF
NA	TRBV28	NA	TRBJ2-7	14	TGTGCCAGCAGTTCGGGACAAAACAACTACGAGCAGTACTTC	CASSSGQNNYEQYF
NA	TRBV2	NA	TRBJ1-2	16	TGTGCCAGCAGCGCCGTAAACCCGGAGCCTAACTATGGCTACACCTTC	CASSAVNPEPNYGYTF
TRBD1	TRBV27	few	TRBJ2-3	17	TGTGCCAGCAGTTTATCCCAGACGGGACAGGGGCCAGATACGCAGTATTTT	CASSLSQTGQGPDTQYF
NA	TRBV19	once	TRBJ1-1	13	TGTGCCAGTAGCTGGAGGCTGAACACTGAAGCTTTCTTT	CASSWRLNTEAFF
NA	TRBV20-1	few	TRBJ1-5	14	TGCAGTGCTATCCCCACAGGAGTCAATCAGCCCCAGCATTTT	CSAIPTGVNQPQHF
NA	TRBV24-1	NA	TRBJ1-2	15	TGTGCCACCAGTGAAAACGACGGTGCCCCCTATGGCTACACCTTC	CATSENDGAPYGYTF
TRBD1	TRBV20-1	NA	TRBJ1-2	15	TGCAGTGCTGATTACGGACAGGGGGCATGGTATGGCTACACCTTC	CSADYGQGAWYGYTF
NA	TRBV2	NA	TRBJ2-7	15	TGTGCCAGCAAAGCGGCCGGGGGTGTGTTGGACGAGCAGTACTTC	CASKAAGGVLDEQYF
NA	TRBV27	many	TRBJ2-1	13	TGTGCCAGCAGTTTAGACAGCTACAATGAGCAGTTCTTC	CASSLDSYNEQFF
TRBD2	TRBV12-3/TRBV12-4	NA	TRBJ2-1	16	TGTGCCAGCAGCCCTGGACTAGCGGGAGTAAGGAGTGAGCAGTTCTTC	CASSPGLAGVRSEQFF
NA	TRBV6-1	few	TRBJ1-2	10	TGTGCCAGCAGTTACGGAGGCTACACCTTC	CASSYGGYTF
NA	TRBV7-2	NA	TRBJ2-3	13	TGTGCCAGCAGCTTAGCAGGGGAGGATACGCAGTATTTT	CASSLAGEDTQYF
NA	TRBV27	few	TRBJ2-7	14	TGTGCCAGCAGTTTTGATGGCGAAGGCTACGAGCAGTACTTC	CASSFDGEGYEQYF
NA	TRBV27	few	TRBJ2-7	14	TGTGCCAGCAGTTGGGCCGGGCCAACCTACGAGCAGTACTTC	CASSWAGPTYEQYF
NA	TRBV12-3/TRBV12-4	few	TRBJ1-1	13	TGTGCCAGCAGGAACCAGGGGAGGGCTGAAGCTTTCTTT	CASRNQGRAEAFF
NA	TRBV6-5	few	TRBJ2-5	14	TGTGCCAGCAGTACCGGACGCAGGAGTGAGACCCAGTACTTC	CASSTGRRSETQYF
TRBD2	TRBV4-3	NA	TRBJ2-5	16	TGCGCCAGCAGCCAAGATTCGCTAGCGGGACAAGAGACCCAGTACTTC	CASSQDSLAGQETQYF
NA	TRBV24-1	few	TRBJ2-1	13	TGTGCCACCAAAGGTGTACAGTCCGATGAGCAGTTCTTC	CATKGVQSDEQFF
NA	TRBV14	few	TRBJ2-7	14	TGTGCCAGCAGCCAAGAAAGGGAGGACTACGAGCAGTACTTC	CASSQEREDYEQYF